This T cell receptor beta chain was identified in a study of CD8 T cells in ankylosing spondylitis. Trimming pared 5 bases from V and 5 bases from J, leaving 15 bases between. The germline V gene has CDR1 SGHVS and CDR2 FNYEAQ. CDR3 size: 14 residues. Libraries for TCR beta were made by quantitative 5'-RACE with molecular barcodes. TCRdb recomputed calls from the 5' RACE reads with MiXCR, one row per CDR3 protein. The profile shows about 160,000 distinct CDR3 sequences, about 17% of them singletons. The sequenced sample consisted of blood, either unsorted or a sorted T cell fraction (not recorded which). This receptor was taken from a male donor with ankylosing spondylitis or in good health (not recorded which). The gene calls are TRBV7-6 and TRBJ2-5, with TRBD2 as a possible D gene (5 bases). Written as DNA, the CDR3 is TGTGCCAGCAGCCCGATGGCCCAGCGGGAGACCCAGTACTTC. Encoded protein: CASSPMAQRETQYF.